This T cell receptor (beta chain) was retrieved from a study of long-term antiretroviral therapy in people with HIV. Researchers ran immunoSEQ v3.0 at survey level. Produced via immunoSEQ multiplex PCR; TCRdb's table is partial and in-frame only. The profile shows about 35,000 clones, roughly 88% of them singletons. This CDR3 region has 19 residues. Germline CDR1 is ENHRY and CDR2 is SYGVKD. As to this clone: The junction shows a germline mismatch at one end, possibly a read error.

This sample comprised unsorted PBMCs, obtained 2.2 years after starting antiretroviral therapy. The chain uses TRBV10-3 and TRBJ2-1, with 9 bases matching TRBD2. The receptor comes from a man aged 18 to 30 with HIV. CDR3 sequence (DNA): TGTGCCATCTGTGAGGGGGGGGTAGCGGGAGCTAAATCCTACAATGAGCAGTTCTTC. Residues: CAICEGGVAGAKSYNEQFF.